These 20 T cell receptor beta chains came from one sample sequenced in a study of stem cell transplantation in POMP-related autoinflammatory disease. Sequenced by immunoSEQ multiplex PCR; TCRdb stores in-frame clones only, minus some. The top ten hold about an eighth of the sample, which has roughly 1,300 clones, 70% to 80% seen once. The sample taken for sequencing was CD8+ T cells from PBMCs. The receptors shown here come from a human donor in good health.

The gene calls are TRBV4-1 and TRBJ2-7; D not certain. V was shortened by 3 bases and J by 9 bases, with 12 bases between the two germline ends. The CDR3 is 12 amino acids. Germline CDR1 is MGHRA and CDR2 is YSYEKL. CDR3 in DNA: TGCGCCAGCAGCCAGACCGACTCGGGGCAGTACTTC. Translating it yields CASSQTDSGQYF.

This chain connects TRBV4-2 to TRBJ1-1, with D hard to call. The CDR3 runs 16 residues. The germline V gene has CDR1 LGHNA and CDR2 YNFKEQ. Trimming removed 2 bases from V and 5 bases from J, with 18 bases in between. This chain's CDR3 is CASSQRRDGGRTEAFF. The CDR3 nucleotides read TGTGCCAGCAGCCAAAGGAGAGATGGTGGGAGGACTGAAGCTTTCTTT.

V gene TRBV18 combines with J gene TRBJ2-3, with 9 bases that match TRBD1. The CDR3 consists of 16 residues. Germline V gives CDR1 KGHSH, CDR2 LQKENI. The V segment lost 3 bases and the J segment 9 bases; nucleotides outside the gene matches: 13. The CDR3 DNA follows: TGTGCCAGCTCACCGGACAGGGGTTCGAGAGGAGACACGCAGTATTTT. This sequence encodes CASSPDRGSRGDTQYF.

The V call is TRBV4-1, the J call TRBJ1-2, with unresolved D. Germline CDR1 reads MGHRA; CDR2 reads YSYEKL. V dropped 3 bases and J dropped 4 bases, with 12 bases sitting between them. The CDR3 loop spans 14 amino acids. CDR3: CASSHPLDLYGYTF. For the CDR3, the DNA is TGCGCCAGCAGCCACCCTTTGGACCTCTATGGCTACACCTTC.

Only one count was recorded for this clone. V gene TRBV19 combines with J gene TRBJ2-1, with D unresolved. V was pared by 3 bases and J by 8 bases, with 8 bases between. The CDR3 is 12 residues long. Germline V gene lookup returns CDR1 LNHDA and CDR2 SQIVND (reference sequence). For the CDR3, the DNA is TGTGCCAGTAGTATGAGTTTCGATGAGCAGTTCTTC. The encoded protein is CASSMSFDEQFF.

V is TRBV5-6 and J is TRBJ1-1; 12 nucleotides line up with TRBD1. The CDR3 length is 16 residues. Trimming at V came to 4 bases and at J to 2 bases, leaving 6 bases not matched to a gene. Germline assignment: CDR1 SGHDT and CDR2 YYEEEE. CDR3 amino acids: CASSRDRGRVNTEAFF. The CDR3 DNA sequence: TGTGCCAGCAGCCGGGACAGGGGGCGGGTAAACACTGAAGCTTTCTTT.

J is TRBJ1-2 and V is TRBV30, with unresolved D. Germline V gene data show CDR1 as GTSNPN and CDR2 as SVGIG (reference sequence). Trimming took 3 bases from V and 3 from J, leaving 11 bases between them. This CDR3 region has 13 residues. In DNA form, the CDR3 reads TGTGCCTGGAGCACGAACAGAGACTATGGCTACACCTTC. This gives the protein CAWSTNRDYGYTF.

CDR3 DNA: TGTGCCAGCAATTTTGGGTCGTACAATGAGCAGTTCTTC. It encodes CASNFGSYNEQFF. The V call is TRBV2, the J call TRBJ2-1; D not resolved. CDR3 length: 13 residues. Per the germline V gene, CDR1 is SNHLY and CDR2 is FYNNEI. The V end lost 7 bases, the J end lost 4 bases, and 11 bases lay between the germline ends.

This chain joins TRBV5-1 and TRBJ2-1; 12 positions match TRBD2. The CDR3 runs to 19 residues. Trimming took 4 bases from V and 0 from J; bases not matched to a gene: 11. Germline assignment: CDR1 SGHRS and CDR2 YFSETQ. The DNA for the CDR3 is TGCGCCAGCAGCCCATCGGCTAGCGGGGGGGCGCACTCCTACAATGAGCAGTTCTTC. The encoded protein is CASSPSASGGAHSYNEQFF.

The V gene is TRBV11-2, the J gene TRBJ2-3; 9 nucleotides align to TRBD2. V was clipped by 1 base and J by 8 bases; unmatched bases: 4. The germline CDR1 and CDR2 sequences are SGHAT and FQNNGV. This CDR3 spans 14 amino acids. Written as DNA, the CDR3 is TGTGCCAGCAGCTTAGGCGGGGGGGCCGGTACGCAGTATTTT. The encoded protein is CASSLGGGAGTQYF.

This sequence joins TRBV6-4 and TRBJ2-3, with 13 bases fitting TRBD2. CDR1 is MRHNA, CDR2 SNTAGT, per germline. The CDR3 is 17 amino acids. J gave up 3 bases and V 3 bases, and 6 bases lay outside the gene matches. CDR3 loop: CASSEGLAGAGTDTQYF. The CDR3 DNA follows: TGTGCCAGCAGTGAAGGACTAGCGGGGGCAGGGACAGATACGCAGTATTTT.

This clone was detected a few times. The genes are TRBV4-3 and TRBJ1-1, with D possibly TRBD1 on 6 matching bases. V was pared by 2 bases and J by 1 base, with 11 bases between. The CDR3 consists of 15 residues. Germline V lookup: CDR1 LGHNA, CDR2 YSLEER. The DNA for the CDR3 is TGCGCCAGCAGCCAATCCGGGACAAAGAACACTGAAGCTTTCTTT. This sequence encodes CASSQSGTKNTEAFF.

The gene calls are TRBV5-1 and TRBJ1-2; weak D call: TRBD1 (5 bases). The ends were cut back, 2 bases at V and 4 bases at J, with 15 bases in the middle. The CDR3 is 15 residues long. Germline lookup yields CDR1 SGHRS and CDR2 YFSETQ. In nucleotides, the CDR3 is TGCGCCAGCAGCTTTGTCCAGGGCAAGGTCTATGGCTACACCTTC. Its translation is CASSFVQGKVYGYTF.

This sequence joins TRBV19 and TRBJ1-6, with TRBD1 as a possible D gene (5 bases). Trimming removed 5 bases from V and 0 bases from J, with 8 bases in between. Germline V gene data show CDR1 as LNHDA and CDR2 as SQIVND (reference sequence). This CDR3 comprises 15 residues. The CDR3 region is CASSAGVSYNSPLHF. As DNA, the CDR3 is TGTGCCAGTAGTGCGGGGGTCTCCTATAATTCACCCCTCCACTTT.

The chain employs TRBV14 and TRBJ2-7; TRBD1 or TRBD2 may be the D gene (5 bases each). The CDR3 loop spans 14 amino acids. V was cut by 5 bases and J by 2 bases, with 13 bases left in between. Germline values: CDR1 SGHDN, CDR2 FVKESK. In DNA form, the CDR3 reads TGTGCCAGCAGCGTAGGGACGGAGACCTACGAGCAGTACTTC. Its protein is CASSVGTETYEQYF.

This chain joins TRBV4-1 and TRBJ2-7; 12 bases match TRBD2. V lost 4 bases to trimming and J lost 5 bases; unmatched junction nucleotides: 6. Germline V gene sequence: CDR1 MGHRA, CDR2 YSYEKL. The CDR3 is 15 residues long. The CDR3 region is CASSRSTSGGNEQYF. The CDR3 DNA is TGCGCCAGCAGCCGGTCGACTAGCGGGGGCAACGAGCAGTACTTC.

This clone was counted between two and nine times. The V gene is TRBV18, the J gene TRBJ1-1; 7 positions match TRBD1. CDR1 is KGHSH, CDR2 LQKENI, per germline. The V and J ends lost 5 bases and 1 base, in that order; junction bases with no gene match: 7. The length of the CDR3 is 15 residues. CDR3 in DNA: TGTGCCAGCTCAATAGACAGGGATAAGAACACTGAAGCTTTCTTT. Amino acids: CASSIDRDKNTEAFF.

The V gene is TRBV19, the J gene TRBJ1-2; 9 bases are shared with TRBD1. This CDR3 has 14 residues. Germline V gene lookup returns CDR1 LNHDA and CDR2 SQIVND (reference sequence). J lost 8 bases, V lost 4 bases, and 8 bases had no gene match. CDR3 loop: CASSRQGVWKGYTF. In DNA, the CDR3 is TGTGCCAGTAGTAGACAGGGGGTCTGGAAGGGCTACACCTTC.

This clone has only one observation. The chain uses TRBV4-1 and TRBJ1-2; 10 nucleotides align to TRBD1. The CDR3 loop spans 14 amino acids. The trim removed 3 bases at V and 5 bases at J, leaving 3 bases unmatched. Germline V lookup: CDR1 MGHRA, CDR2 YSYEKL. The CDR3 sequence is CASSQLGQGYGYTF. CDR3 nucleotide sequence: TGCGCCAGCAGCCAGTTGGGACAGGGGTATGGCTACACCTTC.

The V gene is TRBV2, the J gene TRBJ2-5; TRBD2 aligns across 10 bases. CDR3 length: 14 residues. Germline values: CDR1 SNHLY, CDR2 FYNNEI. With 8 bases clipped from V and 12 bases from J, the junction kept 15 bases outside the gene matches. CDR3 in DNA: TGTGCCAGCCGACTCCTAGCGGGGGCCGAGGGGGAGTACTTC. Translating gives CASRLLAGAEGEYF.